The subject of this entry is one T cell receptor beta chain. The target antigen is unknown. V shed 5 bases, J shed 0 bases, and the junction held 4 bases outside the gene matches. This CDR3 has 15 amino acids. Germline CDR1 reads SGHNT; CDR2 reads YENEEA. The data stem from a study of T cell responses to AZD1222 COVID-19 vaccine. As for the study in general: Second-dose groups at about 4 or about 12 weeks were pooled. Study-level findings and limits: The donor group comprised mostly white British people and more females; the analysis possibly underestimated clonal diversity. A reported finding is that nearly half of spike-specific TCRs target unmutated variant regions. At study baseline, merely more than 5 AZD1222 recipients were seropositive.

The assay was immunoSEQ multiplex PCR, and TCRdb's table has in-frame clones only and misses some. Here the sample spans 100,000 or so clones, about 81% being singletons. This receptor was identified in an adult in good health. Here the sequenced sample was peripheral blood, taken on day 0 of AZD1222 vaccination. The rearrangement uses TRBV11-3 and TRBJ2-3, with TRBD1 matching over 8 bases. The CDR3, as DNA: TGTGCCAGCAGCGGACAGGGTTCTAGCACAGATACGCAGTATTTT. Its protein product is CASSGQGSSTDTQYF.